This record concerns one TCR beta chain sequence. The data were obtained in a study of blood T cell repertoires in COVID-19. Study as a whole: Samples of COVID-19 (acute and convalescent) were obtained from the United States, Italy and Spain.

This CDR3 has 15 residues. Germline values: CDR1 MDHEN, CDR2 SYDVKM. Trimming took 5 bases from V and 5 from J, leaving 13 bases between them. Generated by immunoSEQ multiplex PCR, the TCRdb table keeps only in-frame clones and is missing some. This sample yields more than 85,000 clones, of which less than 85% are seen a single time; approximately 15% belongs to the top ten. This chain uses TRBV28 with TRBJ1-6; D gene unclear. Specimen: peripheral blood. This sequence was found in a woman aged 60-70 years with acute or convalescent COVID-19. The CDR3 loop reads CASSTDSNDNSPLHF. CDR3 DNA sequence: TGTGCCAGCAGTACCGACTCGAACGATAATTCACCCCTCCACTTT.